This entry concerns a single T cell receptor beta chain. Its antigen is not known. Method: immunoSEQ multiplex PCR; TCRdb's copy keeps in-frame clones and lacks some. Of about 97,000 clones listed, 80% to 85% are singletons. The patients all showed relapse after autologous stem cell transplantation, while their brentuximab vedotin exposure varied. The record originates from a study of PD-1 blockade in classical Hodgkin lymphoma. The overall study: Every 2 weeks, patients had 3 mg/kg nivolumab intravenously. Study-wide results and limits: CD4+ TCR diversity, unlike CD8+, rose significantly by C4D1. Complete responders possessed baseline diversity comparable to newly diagnosed patients.

This CDR3 comprises 16 residues. The V gene lost 4 bases and the J gene lost 0 bases, with 14 bases spanning the gap. CDR1 is SGDLS and CDR2 is YYNGEE in the germline V gene. The chain uses TRBV9 and TRBJ2-1; perhaps TRBD2 as D (6 bases). The sample was peripheral blood mononuclear cells (PBMCs), taken at baseline. The TCR comes from a human donor with classical Hodgkin lymphoma. CDR3 in amino acids: CASSHRAGSSYNEQFF. Written as DNA, the CDR3 is TGTGCCAGCAGCCATCGTGCGGGGAGCTCCTACAATGAGCAGTTCTTC.